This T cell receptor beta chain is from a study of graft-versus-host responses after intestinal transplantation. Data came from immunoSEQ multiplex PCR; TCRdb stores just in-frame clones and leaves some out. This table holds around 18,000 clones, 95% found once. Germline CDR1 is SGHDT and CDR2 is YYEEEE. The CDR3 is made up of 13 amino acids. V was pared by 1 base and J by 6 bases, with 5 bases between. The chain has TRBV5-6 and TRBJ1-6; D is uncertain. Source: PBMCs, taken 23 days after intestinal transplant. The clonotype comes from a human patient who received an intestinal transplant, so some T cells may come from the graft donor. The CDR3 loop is CASSLYGNSPLHF. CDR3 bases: TGTGCCAGCAGCTTGTACGGTAATTCACCCCTCCACTTT. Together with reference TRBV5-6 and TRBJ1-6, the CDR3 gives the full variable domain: DAGVTQSPTHLIKTRGQQVTLRCSPKSGHDTVSWYQQALGQGPQFIFQYYEEEERQRGNFPDRFSGHQFPNYSSELNVNALLLGDSALYLCASSLYGNSPLHFGNGTRLTVT.